The rows below give T cell receptor beta chains drawn from one sample of a study of blood T cell repertoires in COVID-19. Assay: immunoSEQ multiplex PCR; the TCRdb copy retains only in-frame clones and omits some. This table holds about 34,000 clones, around 77% found once. The sequenced sample consisted of peripheral blood. These TCRs come from a human donor in a cohort sampled during active COVID-19. Both conserved end residues are part of each CDR3. Fields, in order: CDR3 DNA, CDR3 protein, V gene, J gene, D gene, clone size, CDR3 length. A D gene is named only where the DNA matches it firmly. Not all rows give a size; the values are once, few, many and, for expanded clones, a class.

TGCAGCGTTGAAGATCCGGCCGAGGCGAGGGCCCAGTACTTC	CSVEDPAEARAQYF	TRBV29-1	TRBJ2-5	-	-	14
TGCAGTGCTAGTTTGGTACAATCCTACGAGCAGTACTTC	CSASLVQSYEQYF	TRBV20-1	TRBJ2-7	-	-	13
TGTGCCAGCAGTCAACGGACAGGCAGGGCGGGGGAGCAGTACTTC	CASSQRTGRAGEQYF	TRBV6-5	TRBJ2-7	-	-	15
TGTGCCAGCAGCTTAAGGGCGGGGCAGGGTTCCCCCCTCCACTTT	CASSLRAGQGSPLHF	TRBV7-3	TRBJ1-6	-	-	15
TGTGCCAGCAGCCAAGTCAGGGACAGGTGGGCCTACGAGCAGTACTTC	CASSQVRDRWAYEQYF	TRBV3-1/TRBV3-2	TRBJ2-7	TRBD1	-	16
TGTGCCACTTCTAACAGGGGAGTAGGACAGCCCCAGCATTTT	CATSNRGVGQPQHF	TRBV28	TRBJ1-5	TRBD1	few	14
TGTGCCAGCTCACCATACGTCTCAGGGAAAGACGAGCAGTACTTC	CASSPYVSGKDEQYF	TRBV18	TRBJ2-7	-	-	15
TGTGCCAGCAGGGCCCTACTAGCGGGAGGGTATAATGAGCAGTTCTTC	CASRALLAGGYNEQFF	TRBV27	TRBJ2-1	TRBD2	once	16
TGTGCCAGCAGTTTAGCGTCTAGCTACGAGCAGTACTTC	CASSLASSYEQYF	TRBV12-3/TRBV12-4	TRBJ2-7	-	-	13
TGTGCCAGCAGTGACGGGGGACTATCCTACGAGCAGTACTTC	CASSDGGLSYEQYF	TRBV2	TRBJ2-7	TRBD2	once	14
TGCGCCAGCAGGAGGGGGAGAAATACGCAGTATTTT	CASRRGRNTQYF	TRBV10-2	TRBJ2-3	-	-	12
TGTGCCAGCAGTCTGGGGTGGGGGACTAGCGAACAAGAGACCCAGTACTTC	CASSLGWGTSEQETQYF	TRBV27	TRBJ2-5	TRBD2	-	17
TGTGCCAGCAGCGCCAGCGTGACCTTTAAAGAGACCCAGTACTTC	CASSASVTFKETQYF	TRBV5-6	TRBJ2-5	-	-	15
TGTGCCAGTAGTATATTCGGTTTCGCTAACTATGGCTACACCTTC	CASSIFGFANYGYTF	TRBV19	TRBJ1-2	-	-	15
TGCAGCGTTAGGCGAACAGGGGGGGACTACAATGAGCAGTTCTTC	CSVRRTGGDYNEQFF	TRBV29-1	TRBJ2-1	-	-	15
TGTGCCAGCGGGAGGGGCGCCCCTGGGGCCAACGTCCTGACTTTC	CASGRGAPGANVLTF	TRBV7-6	TRBJ2-6	TRBD2	-	15
TGTGCCAGCTCACCACTCCCTAGCCTTCTAGCCAAAAACATTCAGTACTTC	CASSPLPSLLAKNIQYF	TRBV18	TRBJ2-4	-	-	17
TGCGCCAGCAGCCAATACTCGACTAGCGGGGGGGCCTTGGCCGGGGAGCTGTTTTTT	CASSQYSTSGGALAGELFF	TRBV4-1	TRBJ2-2	TRBD2	-	19
TGTGCCAGCAGCTTGGTTAGACACGCAGATGCAACTAATGAAAAACTGTTTTTT	CASSLVRHADATNEKLFF	TRBV5-8	TRBJ1-4	-	-	18
TGTGCCAGCAGCGTGGGACAAGCGAACACCGGGGAGCTGTTTTTT	CASSVGQANTGELFF	TRBV9	TRBJ2-2	-	-	15
TGTGCCAGCAGACGGACAGGGGGCACTGAAGCTTTCTTT	CASRRTGGTEAFF	TRBV7-2	TRBJ1-1	TRBD1	once	13
TGTGCCTCCCAGGGTCCCGGGACTAGGAACAATGAGCAGTTCTTC	CASQGPGTRNNEQFF	TRBV28	TRBJ2-1	TRBD2	once	15
TGTGCCAGCAGCCAGACCCGACAGGGGTTCCCCTACAATGAGCAGTTCTTC	CASSQTRQGFPYNEQFF	TRBV7-8	TRBJ2-1	TRBD1	-	17
TGCGCCAGCAGCTTGGTGGGAGACCACGAGCAGTACTTC	CASSLVGDHEQYF	TRBV5-1	TRBJ2-7	-	-	13
TGTGCCAGCAGTTACCAGGGCCCCAAGAGAAGCCAGTACTTC	CASSYQGPKRSQYF	TRBV6-2/TRBV6-3	TRBJ2-5	-	-	14
TGTGCCAGTAGATTGATAAGGGGTGCGAACACTGAAGCTTTCTTT	CASRLIRGANTEAFF	TRBV19	TRBJ1-1	-	-	15
TGTGCCAGCAGCTTAGCTGGGCCCGGGGAGCTGTTTTTT	CASSLAGPGELFF	TRBV7-9	TRBJ2-2	-	-	13
TGCGCCAGCAGTGACAATCCGGGGACAGGGGATATTAATGAAGCTTTCTTT	CASSDNPGTGDINEAFF	TRBV10-1	TRBJ1-1	TRBD1	once	17
TGTGCCAGTAGTAGGGCCAATGCCTTCTCCTACGAGCAGTACTTC	CASSRANAFSYEQYF	TRBV19	TRBJ2-7	-	few	15
TGTGCCAGCTCAGCAGGGAAAGAGACCCAGTACTTC	CASSAGKETQYF	TRBV18	TRBJ2-5	-	-	12
TGTGCCAGCAGCGCCAGACAGGGTCCTCACACCTTC	CASSARQGPHTF	TRBV7-9	TRBJ1-2	TRBD1	-	12
TGTGCCAGCAGTGAATCTGTGGGGGCTAATTCACCCCTCCACTTT	CASSESVGANSPLHF	TRBV25-1	TRBJ1-6	-	-	15
TGCGCCAGCAGCCCCGGGGACATGAACACTGAAGCTTTCTTT	CASSPGDMNTEAFF	TRBV4-1	TRBJ1-1	-	-	14
TGTGCCAGCAGCTTGACTTCTAGACTATTCACAGATACGCAGTATTTT	CASSLTSRLFTDTQYF	TRBV11-2	TRBJ2-3	-	-	16
TGTGCCAGCAGCCAACAACTAGGCTACGAGCAGTACTTC	CASSQQLGYEQYF	TRBV7-9	TRBJ2-7	-	-	13
TGTGCCAGTAGTATAGGGCCAGGGGGCGAATCAGATACGCAGTATTTT	CASSIGPGGESDTQYF	TRBV19	TRBJ2-3	TRBD1	-	16
TGTGCCAGCAGCATGGGACAGGGCTACGAGCAGTACTTC	CASSMGQGYEQYF	TRBV5-4	TRBJ2-7	TRBD1	once	13
TGTGCCAGCTCACCTGACAGGGGAATGACTAATGAAAAACTGTTTTTT	CASSPDRGMTNEKLFF	TRBV18	TRBJ1-4	TRBD1	once	16
TGTGCCACCAGTGGGGGGGGAGCCTACGAGCAGTACTTC	CATSGGGAYEQYF	TRBV24-1	TRBJ2-7	TRBD2	-	13
TGTGCCAGCACCTCTACTGCGCGCACCGGGGAGCTGTTTTTT	CASTSTARTGELFF	TRBV6-1	TRBJ2-2	-	few	14